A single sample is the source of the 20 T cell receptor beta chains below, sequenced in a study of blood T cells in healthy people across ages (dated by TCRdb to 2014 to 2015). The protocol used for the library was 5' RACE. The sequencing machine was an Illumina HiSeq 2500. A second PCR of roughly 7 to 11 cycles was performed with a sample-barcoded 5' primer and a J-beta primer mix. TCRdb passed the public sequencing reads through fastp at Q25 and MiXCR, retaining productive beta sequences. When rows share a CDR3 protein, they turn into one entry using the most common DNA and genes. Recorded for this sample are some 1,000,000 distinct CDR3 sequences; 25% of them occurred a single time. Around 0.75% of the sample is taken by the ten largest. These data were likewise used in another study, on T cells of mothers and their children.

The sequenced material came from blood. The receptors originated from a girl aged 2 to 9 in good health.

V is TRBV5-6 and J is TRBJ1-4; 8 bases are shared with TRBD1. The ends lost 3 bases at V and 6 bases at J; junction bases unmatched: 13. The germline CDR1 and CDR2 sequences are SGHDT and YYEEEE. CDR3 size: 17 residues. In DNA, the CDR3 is TGTGCCAGCAGCTATGACAGGGGAATTAGGTTGGATGAAAAACTGTTTTTT. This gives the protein CASSYDRGIRLDEKLFF.

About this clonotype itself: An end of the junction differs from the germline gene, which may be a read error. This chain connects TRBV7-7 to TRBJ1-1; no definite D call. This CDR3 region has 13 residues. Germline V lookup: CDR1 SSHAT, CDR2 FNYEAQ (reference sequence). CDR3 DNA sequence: TGTGCTAGCAGCTTACAGCGGGATACTGAAGCTTTCTTT. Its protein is CASSLQRDTEAFF.

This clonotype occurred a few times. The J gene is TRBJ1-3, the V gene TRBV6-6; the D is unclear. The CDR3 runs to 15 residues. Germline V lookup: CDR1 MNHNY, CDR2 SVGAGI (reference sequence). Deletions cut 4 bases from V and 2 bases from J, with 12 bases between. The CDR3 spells CASSLGWEAGNTIYF. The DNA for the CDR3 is TGTGCCAGCAGTTTAGGGTGGGAGGCTGGAAACACCATATATTTT.

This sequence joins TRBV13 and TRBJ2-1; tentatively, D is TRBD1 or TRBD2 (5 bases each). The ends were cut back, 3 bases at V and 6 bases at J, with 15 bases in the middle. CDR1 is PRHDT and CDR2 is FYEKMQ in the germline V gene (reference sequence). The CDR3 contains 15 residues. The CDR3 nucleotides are TGTGCCAGCAGCTTCCAGGGAGCTGTTTCCAATGAGCAGTTCTTC. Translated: CASSFQGAVSNEQFF.

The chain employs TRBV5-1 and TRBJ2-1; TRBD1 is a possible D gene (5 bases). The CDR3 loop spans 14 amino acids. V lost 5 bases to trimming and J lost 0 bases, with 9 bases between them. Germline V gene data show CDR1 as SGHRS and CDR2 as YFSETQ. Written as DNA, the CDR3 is TGCGCCAGCAGGGACACCAACTCCTACAATGAGCAGTTCTTC. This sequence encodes CASRDTNSYNEQFF.

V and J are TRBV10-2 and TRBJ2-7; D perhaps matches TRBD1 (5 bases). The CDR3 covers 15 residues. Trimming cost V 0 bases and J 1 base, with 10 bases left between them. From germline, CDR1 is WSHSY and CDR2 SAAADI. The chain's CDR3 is CASSESNRLSYEQYF. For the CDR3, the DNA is TGCGCCAGCAGTGAGTCGAACAGGTTATCCTACGAGCAGTACTTC.

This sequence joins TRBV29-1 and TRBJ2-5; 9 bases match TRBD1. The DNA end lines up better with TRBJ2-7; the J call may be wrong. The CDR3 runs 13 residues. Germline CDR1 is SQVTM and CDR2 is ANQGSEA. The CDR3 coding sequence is TGCAGCGTTATCACAGGGGGCAACTACGAGCAGTACTTC. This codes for CSVITGGNYEQYF.

CDR3: CSALDRGQTQYF. The CDR3 DNA reads as TGCAGCGCCTTGGACAGGGGTCAGACCCAGTACTTC. The V and J genes are TRBV29-1 and TRBJ2-5; 9 nucleotides line up with TRBD1. J gave up 6 bases and V 7 bases, and 6 bases lay outside the gene matches. Germline assignment: CDR1 SQVTM and CDR2 ANQGSEA. This CDR3 has 12 amino acids.

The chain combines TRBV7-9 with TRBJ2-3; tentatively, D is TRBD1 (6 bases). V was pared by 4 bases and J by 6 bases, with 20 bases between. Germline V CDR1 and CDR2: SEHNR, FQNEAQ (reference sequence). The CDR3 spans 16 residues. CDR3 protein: CASSSKDSPYGDTQYF. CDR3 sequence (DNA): TGTGCCAGCAGCTCAAAGGACAGCCCCTATGGGGATACGCAGTATTTT.

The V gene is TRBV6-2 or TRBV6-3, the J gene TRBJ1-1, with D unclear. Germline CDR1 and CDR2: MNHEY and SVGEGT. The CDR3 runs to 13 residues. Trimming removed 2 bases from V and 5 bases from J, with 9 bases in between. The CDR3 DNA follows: TGTGCCAGCAGTTACGGGCAGATGACTGAAGCTTTCTTT. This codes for CASSYGQMTEAFF.

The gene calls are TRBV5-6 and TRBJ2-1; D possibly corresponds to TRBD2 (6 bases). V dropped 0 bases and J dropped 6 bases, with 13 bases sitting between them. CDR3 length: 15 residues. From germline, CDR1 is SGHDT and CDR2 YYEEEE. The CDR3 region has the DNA TGTGCCAGCAGCTTGGTGACTAGTATCCGCAATGAGCAGTTCTTC. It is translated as CASSLVTSIRNEQFF.

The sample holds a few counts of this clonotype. The CDR3: CASSYTGGDQPQHF. In DNA form, the CDR3 reads TGTGCCAGCAGCTACACAGGGGGGGATCAGCCCCAGCATTTT. The genes are TRBV7-2 and TRBJ1-5, with 8 bases fitting TRBD1. V was pared by 4 bases and J by 5 bases, with 4 bases of the junction left unmatched. Germline CDR1 reads SGHTA; CDR2 reads FQGNSA. The CDR3 has 14 amino acids.

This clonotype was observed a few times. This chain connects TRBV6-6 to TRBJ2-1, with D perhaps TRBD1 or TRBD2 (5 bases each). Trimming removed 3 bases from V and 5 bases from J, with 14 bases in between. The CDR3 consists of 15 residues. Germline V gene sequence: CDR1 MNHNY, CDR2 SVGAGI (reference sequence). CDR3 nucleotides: TGTGCCAGCAGTTATCCGGCGGTGGGGGACAATGAGCAGTTCTTC. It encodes CASSYPAVGDNEQFF.

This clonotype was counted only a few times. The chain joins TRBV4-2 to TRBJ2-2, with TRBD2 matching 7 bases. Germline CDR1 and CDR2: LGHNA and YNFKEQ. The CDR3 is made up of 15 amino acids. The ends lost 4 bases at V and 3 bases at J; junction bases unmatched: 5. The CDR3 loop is CASSPAGRDTGELFF. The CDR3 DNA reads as TGTGCCAGCAGCCCTGCTGGGAGGGACACCGGGGAGCTGTTTTTT.

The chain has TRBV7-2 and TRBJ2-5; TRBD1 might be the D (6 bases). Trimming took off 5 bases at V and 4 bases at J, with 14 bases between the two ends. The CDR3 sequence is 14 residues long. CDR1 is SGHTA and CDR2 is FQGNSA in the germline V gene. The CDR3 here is CASSHGTSGETQYF. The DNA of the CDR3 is TGTGCCAGCAGCCACGGGACATCAGGAGAGACCCAGTACTTC.

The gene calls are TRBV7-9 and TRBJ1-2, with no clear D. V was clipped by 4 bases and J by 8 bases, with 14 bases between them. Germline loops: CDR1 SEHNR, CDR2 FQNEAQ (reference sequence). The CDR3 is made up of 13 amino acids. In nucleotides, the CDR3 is TGTGCCAGCAGCTCCTCCTTCGCGGAAGGCTACACCTTC. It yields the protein CASSSSFAEGYTF.

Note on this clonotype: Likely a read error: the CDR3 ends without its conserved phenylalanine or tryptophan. CDR3 nucleotide sequence: TGTGCCAGCAGTTCTACTAGTAGGGGCGACCCCTATGGCTACACCCTC. Amino acids: CASSSTSRGDPYGYTL. This sequence joins TRBV27 and TRBJ1-2; possibly TRBD1 for D (5 bases). Germline V gene data show CDR1 as MNHEY and CDR2 as SMNVEV (reference sequence). V lost 4 bases and J lost 4, with 19 bases in between. The CDR3 has 16 amino acids.

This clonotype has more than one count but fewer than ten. The CDR3, as DNA: TGTGCCAGCAGTCCCGCGGGGGGGGTTGAAAAACTGTTTTTT. Its translation is CASSPAGGVEKLFF. This chain links TRBV12-3 or TRBV12-4 with TRBJ1-4; D is perhaps TRBD1 (5 bases). The ends were cut back, 5 bases at V and 7 bases at J, with 14 bases in the middle. The CDR3 runs 14 residues.

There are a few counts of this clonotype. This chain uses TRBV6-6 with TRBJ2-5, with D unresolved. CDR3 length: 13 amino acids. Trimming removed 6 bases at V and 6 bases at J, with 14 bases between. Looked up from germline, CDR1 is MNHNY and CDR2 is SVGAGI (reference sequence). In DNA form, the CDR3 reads TGTGCCAGCAGACCCCTCAGCAAAAAGACCCAGTACTTC. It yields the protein CASRPLSKKTQYF.

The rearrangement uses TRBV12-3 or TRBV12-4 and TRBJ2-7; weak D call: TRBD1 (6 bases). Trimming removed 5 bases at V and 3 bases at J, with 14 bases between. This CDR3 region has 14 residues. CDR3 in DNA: TGTGCCAGCAGTAGCTGGACAGATTTCTACGAGCAGTACTTC. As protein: CASSSWTDFYEQYF.